These T cell receptor beta chains were read from a single sample in a study of T cells in Graves' hyperthyroidism and ophthalmopathy. A single record per CDR3 protein comes from TCRdb applying MiXCR to the multiplex PCR reads. The table includes nearly 250,000 distinct CDR3 sequences, around 17% detected once. The source material was blood. The receptors stem from a woman younger than 30 with Graves' ophthalmopathy. The CDR3 runs from the conserved cysteine through the conserved F or W. D genes are given only for firm matches. Only some rows state a clone size, as once, few, many or a class for expanded clones.

clone size	V gene	J gene	D gene	CDR3 DNA	CDR3 protein
NA	TRBV15	TRBJ1-2	NA	TGTGCCACCAGCGATCGGGTTTCGGCGGGCTATGGCTACACCTTC	CATSDRVSAGYGYTF
many	TRBV6-2/TRBV6-3	TRBJ2-7	TRBD1	TGTGCCAGCAGCCCGCTGACAGGGGATTTGGACGAGCAGTACTTC	CASSPLTGDLDEQYF
many	TRBV6-1	TRBJ1-2	NA	TGTGCCAGCAGTGCCAGCTATGGCTACACCTTC	CASSASYGYTF
many	TRBV5-1	TRBJ1-4	NA	TGCGCCAGCAGCTTGAACGGGGGGCAGGGCACTAATGAAAAACTGTTTTTT	CASSLNGGQGTNEKLFF
NA	TRBV7-8	TRBJ2-2	NA	TGTGCCAGCAGCTTAGTCAGGAGTGGGGGGGAGCTGTTTTTT	CASSLVRSGGELFF
NA	TRBV4-3	TRBJ2-1	NA	TGCGCCAGCAGCGCTGGGACTGTCGATGAGCAGTTCTTC	CASSAGTVDEQFF
many	TRBV6-1	TRBJ1-6	NA	TGTGCCAGCTCGTCGGGATATAATTCACCCCTCCACTTT	CASSSGYNSPLHF
NA	TRBV5-4	TRBJ2-1	TRBD2	TGTGCCAGCAGCCCGGGACTAAACAAAGACTACAATGAGCAGTTCTTC	CASSPGLNKDYNEQFF
few	TRBV5-1	TRBJ2-5	TRBD2	TGCGCCAGCAGTGGACTAGCGGGGGCCCAGGAGACCCAGTACTTC	CASSGLAGAQETQYF
few	TRBV6-2/TRBV6-3	TRBJ1-5	TRBD1	TGTGCCAGCAGTGACACAGGGGGCGGCAATCAGCCCCAGCATTTT	CASSDTGGGNQPQHF
many	TRBV4-2	TRBJ1-5	NA	TGTGCCAGCAGCCAAGATTTTGGGGCAGGTTCGCAGCCCCAGCATTTT	CASSQDFGAGSQPQHF
many	TRBV19	TRBJ1-5	NA	TGTGCCAGTAGTACTACAGCGTACAATCAGCCCCAGCATTTT	CASSTTAYNQPQHF
many	TRBV4-2	TRBJ2-2	NA	TGTGCCAGCAGCCAACCAACAGGGAACACCGGGGAGCTGTTTTTT	CASSQPTGNTGELFF